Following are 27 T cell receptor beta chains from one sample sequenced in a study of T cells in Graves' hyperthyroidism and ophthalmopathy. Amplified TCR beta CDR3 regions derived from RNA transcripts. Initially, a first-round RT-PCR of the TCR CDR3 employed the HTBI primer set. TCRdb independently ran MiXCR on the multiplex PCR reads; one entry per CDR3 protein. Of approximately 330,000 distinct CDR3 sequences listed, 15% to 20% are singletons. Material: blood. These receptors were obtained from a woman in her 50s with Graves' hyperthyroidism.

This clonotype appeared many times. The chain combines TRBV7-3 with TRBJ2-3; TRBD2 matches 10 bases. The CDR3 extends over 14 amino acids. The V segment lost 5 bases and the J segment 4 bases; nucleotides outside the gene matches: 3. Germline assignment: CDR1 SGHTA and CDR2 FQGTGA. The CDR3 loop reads CASSSLAGADTQYF. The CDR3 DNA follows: TGTGCCAGCAGCAGCCTAGCGGGAGCAGATACGCAGTATTTT.

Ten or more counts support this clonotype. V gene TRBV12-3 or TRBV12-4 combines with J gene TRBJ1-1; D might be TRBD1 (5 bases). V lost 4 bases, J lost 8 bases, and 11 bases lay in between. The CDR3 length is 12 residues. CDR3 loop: CASSSRGTEAFF. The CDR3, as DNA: TGTGCCAGCAGTTCCCGAGGGACGGAAGCTTTCTTT.

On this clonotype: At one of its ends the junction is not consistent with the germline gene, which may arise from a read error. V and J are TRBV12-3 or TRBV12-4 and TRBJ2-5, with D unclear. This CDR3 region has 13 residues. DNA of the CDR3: TGTGCCAACAGTGACGGGCCTCAAGAGACCCAGTACTTC. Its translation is CANSDGPQETQYF.

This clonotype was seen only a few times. This chain's CDR3 is CASSASRLSNTGELFF. CDR3 DNA sequence: TGTGCCAGCAGCGCTTCGCGGCTCTCGAACACCGGGGAGCTGTTTTTT. The rearrangement joins TRBV7-3 to TRBJ2-2; D is uncertain. Per germline, CDR1 SGHTA and CDR2 FQGTGA. V lost 5 bases and J lost 0, with 13 bases in between. This CDR3 region has 16 residues.

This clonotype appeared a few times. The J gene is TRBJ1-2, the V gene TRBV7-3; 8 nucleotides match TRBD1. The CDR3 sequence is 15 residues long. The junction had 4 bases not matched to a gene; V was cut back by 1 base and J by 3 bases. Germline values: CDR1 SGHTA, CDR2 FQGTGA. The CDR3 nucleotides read TGTGCCAGCAGCTTAAGTCCGACAGGGGACTATGGCTACACCTTC. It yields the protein CASSLSPTGDYGYTF.

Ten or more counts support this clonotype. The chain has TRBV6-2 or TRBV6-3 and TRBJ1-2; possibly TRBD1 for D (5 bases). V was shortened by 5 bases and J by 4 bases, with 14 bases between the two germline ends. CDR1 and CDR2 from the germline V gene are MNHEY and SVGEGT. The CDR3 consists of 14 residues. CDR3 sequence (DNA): TGTGCCAGCAGTCGATCGGGGCTTTCCTATGGCTACACCTTC. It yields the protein CASSRSGLSYGYTF.

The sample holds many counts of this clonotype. CDR3 sequence (DNA): TGTGCCAGCAGCCAAGGTCAGGGGCTCCAGCAGTTCTTC. Protein sequence: CASSQGQGLQQFF. The rearrangement joins TRBV3-1 to TRBJ2-1, with D possibly matching TRBD1 (6 bases). Germline assignment: CDR1 LGHDT and CDR2 YNNKEL (reference sequence). V was cut by 1 base and J by 11 bases, with 12 bases left in between. The CDR3 runs to 13 residues.

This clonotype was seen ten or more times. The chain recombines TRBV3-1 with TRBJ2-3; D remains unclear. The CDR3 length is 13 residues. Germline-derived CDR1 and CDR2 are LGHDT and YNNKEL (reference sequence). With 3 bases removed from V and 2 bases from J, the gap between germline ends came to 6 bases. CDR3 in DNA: TGTGCCAGCAGCCACCAAGACACAGATACGCAGTATTTT. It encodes CASSHQDTDTQYF.

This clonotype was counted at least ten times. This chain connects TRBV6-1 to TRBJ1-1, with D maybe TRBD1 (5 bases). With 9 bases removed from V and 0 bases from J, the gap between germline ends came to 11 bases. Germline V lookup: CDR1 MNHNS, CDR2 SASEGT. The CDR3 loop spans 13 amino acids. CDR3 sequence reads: CASRQRMNTEAFF. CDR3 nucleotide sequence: TGTGCCAGTAGACAGAGAATGAACACTGAAGCTTTCTTT.

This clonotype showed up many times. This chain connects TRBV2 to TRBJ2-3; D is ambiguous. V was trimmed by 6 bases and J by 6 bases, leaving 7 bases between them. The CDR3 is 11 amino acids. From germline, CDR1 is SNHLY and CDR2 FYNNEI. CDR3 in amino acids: CASSQPDTQYF. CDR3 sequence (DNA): TGTGCCAGCAGCCAACCGGATACGCAGTATTTT.

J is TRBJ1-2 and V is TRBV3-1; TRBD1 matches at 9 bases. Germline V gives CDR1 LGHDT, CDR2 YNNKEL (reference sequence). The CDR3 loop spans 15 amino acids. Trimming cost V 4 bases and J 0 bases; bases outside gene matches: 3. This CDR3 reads CASSPGQGANYGYTF. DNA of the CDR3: TGTGCCAGCAGCCCGGGACAGGGAGCTAACTATGGCTACACCTTC.

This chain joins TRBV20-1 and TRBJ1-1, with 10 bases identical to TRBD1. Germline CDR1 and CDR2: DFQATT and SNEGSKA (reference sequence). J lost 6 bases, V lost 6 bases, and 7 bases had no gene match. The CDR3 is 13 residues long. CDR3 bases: TGCAGTGCAAGGACAGGGGGTGGTCCTGAAGCTTTCTTT. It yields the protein CSARTGGGPEAFF.

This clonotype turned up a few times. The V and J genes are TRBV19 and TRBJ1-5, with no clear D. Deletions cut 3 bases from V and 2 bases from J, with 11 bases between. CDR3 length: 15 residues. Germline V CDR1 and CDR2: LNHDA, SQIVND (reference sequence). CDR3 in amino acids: CASSINAGGNQPQHF. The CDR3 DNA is TGTGCCAGTAGTATTAACGCGGGCGGCAATCAGCCCCAGCATTTT.

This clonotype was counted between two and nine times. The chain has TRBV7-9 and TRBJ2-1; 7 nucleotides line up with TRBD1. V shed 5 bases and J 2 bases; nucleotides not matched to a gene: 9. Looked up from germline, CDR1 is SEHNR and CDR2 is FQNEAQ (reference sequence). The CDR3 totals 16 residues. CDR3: CASSHTTGFPYNEQFF. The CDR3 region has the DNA TGTGCCAGCAGCCATACGACAGGGTTCCCCTACAATGAGCAGTTCTTC. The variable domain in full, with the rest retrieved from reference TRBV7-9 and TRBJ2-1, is DTGVSQNPRHKITKRGQNVTFRCDPISEHNRLYWYRQTLGQGPEFLTYFQNEAQLEKSRLLSDRFSAERPKGSFSTLEIQRTEQGDSAMYLCASSHTTGFPYNEQFFGPGTRLTVL.

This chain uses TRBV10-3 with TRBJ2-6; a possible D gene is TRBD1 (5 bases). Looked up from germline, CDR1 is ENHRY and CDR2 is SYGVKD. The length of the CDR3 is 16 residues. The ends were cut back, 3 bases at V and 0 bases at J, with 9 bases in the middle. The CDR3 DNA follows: TGTGCCATCAGTGAAGGACATTTCTCTGGGGCCAACGTCCTGACTTTC. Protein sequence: CAISEGHFSGANVLTF.

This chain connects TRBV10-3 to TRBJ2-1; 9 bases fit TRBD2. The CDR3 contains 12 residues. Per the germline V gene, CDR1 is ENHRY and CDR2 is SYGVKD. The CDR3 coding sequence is TGTGCGGGCGGGGGGGCGTACAATGAGCAGTTCTTC. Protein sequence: CAGGGAYNEQFF.

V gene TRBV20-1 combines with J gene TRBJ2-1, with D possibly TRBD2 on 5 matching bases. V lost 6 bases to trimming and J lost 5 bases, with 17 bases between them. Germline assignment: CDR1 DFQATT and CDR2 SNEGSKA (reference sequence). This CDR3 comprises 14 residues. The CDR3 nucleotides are TGCAGTGCCCACCGGGCCATCGGGAACAATGAGCAGTTCTTC. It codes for CSAHRAIGNNEQFF.

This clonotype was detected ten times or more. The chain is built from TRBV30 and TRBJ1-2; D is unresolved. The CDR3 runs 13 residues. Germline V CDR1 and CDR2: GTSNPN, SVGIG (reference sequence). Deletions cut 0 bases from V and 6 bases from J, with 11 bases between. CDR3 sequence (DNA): TGTGCCTGGAGTGTAATTGGCGGGGATGGCTACACCTTC. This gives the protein CAWSVIGGDGYTF.

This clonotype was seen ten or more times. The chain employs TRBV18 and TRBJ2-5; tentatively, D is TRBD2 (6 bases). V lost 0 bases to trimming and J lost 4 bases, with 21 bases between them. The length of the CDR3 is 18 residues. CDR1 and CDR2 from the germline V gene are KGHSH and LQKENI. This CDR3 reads CASSPPGGLAGSGETQYF. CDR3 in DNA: TGTGCCAGCTCACCACCAGGAGGGCTTGCAGGGTCAGGAGAGACCCAGTACTTC.

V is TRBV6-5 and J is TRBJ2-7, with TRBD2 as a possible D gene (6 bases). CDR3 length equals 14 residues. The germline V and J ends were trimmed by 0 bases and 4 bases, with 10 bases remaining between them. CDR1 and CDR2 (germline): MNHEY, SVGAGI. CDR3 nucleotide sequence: TGTGCCAGCAGTTACTCGGGGGAGGAGTACGAGCAGTACTTC. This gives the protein CASSYSGEEYEQYF.

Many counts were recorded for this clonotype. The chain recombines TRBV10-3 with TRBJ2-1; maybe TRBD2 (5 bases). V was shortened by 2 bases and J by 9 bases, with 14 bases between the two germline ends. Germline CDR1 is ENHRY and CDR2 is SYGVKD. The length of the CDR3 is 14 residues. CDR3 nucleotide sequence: TGTGCCATCAGTGAGCGTCCGGGGAACGGTGAGCAGTTCTTC. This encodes CAISERPGNGEQFF.

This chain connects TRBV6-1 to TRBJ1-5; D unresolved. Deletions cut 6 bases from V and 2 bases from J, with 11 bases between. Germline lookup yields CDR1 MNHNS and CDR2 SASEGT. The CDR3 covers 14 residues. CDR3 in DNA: TGTGCCAGCAGCCCCGGGTGGGGCAATCAGCCCCAGCATTTT. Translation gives CASSPGWGNQPQHF.

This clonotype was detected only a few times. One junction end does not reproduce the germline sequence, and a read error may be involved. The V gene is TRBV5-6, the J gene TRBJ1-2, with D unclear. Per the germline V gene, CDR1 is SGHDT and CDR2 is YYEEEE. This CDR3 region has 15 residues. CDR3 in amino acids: CASSEPFGPNYGYIF. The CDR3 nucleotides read TGTGCCAGCAGCGAACCGTTCGGCCCTAACTATGGCTACATCTTC.

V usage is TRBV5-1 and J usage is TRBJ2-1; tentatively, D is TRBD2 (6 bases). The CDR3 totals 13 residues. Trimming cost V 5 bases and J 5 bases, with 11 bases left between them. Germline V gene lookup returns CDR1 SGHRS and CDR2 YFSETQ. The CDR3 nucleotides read TGCGCCAGCAGGATCGGGAGTAACAATGAGCAGTTCTTC. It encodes CASRIGSNNEQFF.

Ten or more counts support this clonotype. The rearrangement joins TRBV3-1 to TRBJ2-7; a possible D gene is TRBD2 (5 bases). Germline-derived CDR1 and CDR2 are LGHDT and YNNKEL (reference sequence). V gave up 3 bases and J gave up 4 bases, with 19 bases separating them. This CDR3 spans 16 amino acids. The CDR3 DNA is TGTGCCAGCAGCCACCTCCGCCAGGAGGCGTTTTACGAGCAGTACGTC. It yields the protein CASSHLRQEAFYEQYV.

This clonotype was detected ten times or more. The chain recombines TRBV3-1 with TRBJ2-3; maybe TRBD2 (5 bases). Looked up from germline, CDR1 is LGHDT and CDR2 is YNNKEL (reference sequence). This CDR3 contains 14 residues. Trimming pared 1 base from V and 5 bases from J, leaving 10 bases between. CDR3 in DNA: TGTGCCAGCAGCCAAGGCGAGGGCCAAGATACGCAGTATTTT. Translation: CASSQGEGQDTQYF.

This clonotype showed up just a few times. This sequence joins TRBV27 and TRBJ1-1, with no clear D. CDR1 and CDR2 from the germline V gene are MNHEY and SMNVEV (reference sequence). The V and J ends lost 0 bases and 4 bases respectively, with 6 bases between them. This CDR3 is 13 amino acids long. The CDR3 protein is CASSLSIVTEAFF. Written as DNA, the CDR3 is TGTGCCAGCAGTTTATCGATAGTCACTGAAGCTTTCTTT.